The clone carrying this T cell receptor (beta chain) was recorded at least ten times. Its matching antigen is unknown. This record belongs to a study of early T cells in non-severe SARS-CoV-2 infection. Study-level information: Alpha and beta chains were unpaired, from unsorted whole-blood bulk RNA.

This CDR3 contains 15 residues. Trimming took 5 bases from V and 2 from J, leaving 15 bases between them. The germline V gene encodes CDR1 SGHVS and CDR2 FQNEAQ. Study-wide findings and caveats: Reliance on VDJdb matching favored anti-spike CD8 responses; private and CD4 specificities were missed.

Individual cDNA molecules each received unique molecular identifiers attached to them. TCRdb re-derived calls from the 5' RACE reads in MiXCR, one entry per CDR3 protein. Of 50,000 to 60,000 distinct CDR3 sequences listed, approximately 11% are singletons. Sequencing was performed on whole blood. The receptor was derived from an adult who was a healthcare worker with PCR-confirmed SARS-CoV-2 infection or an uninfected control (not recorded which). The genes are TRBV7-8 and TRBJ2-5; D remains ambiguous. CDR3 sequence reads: CASSPFLLVQETQYF. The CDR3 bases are TGTGCCAGCAGCCCTTTCCTATTGGTTCAAGAGACCCAGTACTTC.